This T cell receptor beta chain was sequenced during a study of blood T cell repertoires in COVID-19. Study summary: Sites in the United States, Italy and Spain provided acute and convalescent COVID-19 samples.

This CDR3 has 14 residues. The germline V gene encodes CDR1 MDHEN and CDR2 SYDVKM. The junction had 7 bases not matched to a gene; V was cut back by 6 bases and J by 6 bases. The table came from immunoSEQ multiplex PCR; TCRdb's copy has only in-frame clones and leaves some out. The sample records more than 110,000 clones, roughly 86% being singletons. The chain uses TRBV28 and TRBJ2-7; TRBD1 agrees at 11 bases. The source material was peripheral blood. This sequence originates from a man between 50 and 59 years old with active or convalescent COVID-19. This CDR3 reads CASRGTGGSSEQYF. The CDR3 coding sequence is TGTGCCAGCAGGGGGACAGGGGGATCTTCCGAGCAGTACTTC.